One and the same sample provided the 23 T cell receptor beta chains below, sequenced in a study of beta chain features in type 1 diabetes. Findings of the study overall: Shorter TCRB CDR3s, moderately but significantly so, were found in Type 1 diabetes patients in all four CD4+ subsets.

Sequenced material consisted of expressed TCRB transcripts (all of the isolated RNA was reverse transcribed). Using immunoSEQ multiplex PCR, the repertoire was profiled, and TCRdb retains in-frame clones only, with some absent. This table has 250,000 to 350,000 clones, approximately 16% appearing once. No cognate antigen is known for these TCRs. Input material: naive CD4+ T cells from blood. The receptors shown here come from a man aged 18 to 29 with type 1 diabetes.

The chain couples TRBV19 to TRBJ2-7; TRBD2 is a possible D gene (5 bases). Germline CDR1 is LNHDA and CDR2 is SQIVND (reference sequence). Deletions cut 5 bases from V and 7 bases from J, with 18 bases between. This CDR3 is built from 14 residues. The CDR3 sequence is CASSPRGSGGEQYF. The CDR3 nucleotides are TGTGCCAGTAGTCCTCGAGGATCGGGCGGGGAGCAGTACTTC.

This clone was found a few times. The sample carries other DNA sequences with the same CDR3. The CDR3 protein is CAWSGGVEQFF. Written as DNA, the CDR3 is TGTGCCTGGAGCGGGGGAGTTGAGCAGTTCTTC. The V call is TRBV30, the J call TRBJ2-1, with D possibly matching TRBD2 (6 bases). Germline CDR1 GTSNPN, CDR2 SVGIG (reference sequence). The CDR3 has 11 amino acids. Trimming left V 3 bases short and J 9 bases short, with 9 bases between.

Notes on this clone: Other DNA sequences from this sample encode an identical CDR3 as well. The genes are TRBV7-9 and TRBJ2-5; 10 bases fit TRBD1. Trimming took 5 bases from V and 5 from J; bases not matched to a gene: 2. This CDR3 region has 13 residues. Germline V gene data show CDR1 as SEHNR and CDR2 as FQNEAQ (reference sequence). For the CDR3, the DNA is TGTGCCAGCAGCCGGGGACAGGGGGAGACCCAGTACTTC. Protein: CASSRGQGETQYF. Together with reference TRBV7-9 and TRBJ2-5, the CDR3 gives the full variable domain: DTGVSQNPRHKITKRGQNVTFRCDPISEHNRLYWYRQTLGQGPEFLTYFQNEAQLEKSRLLSDRFSAERPKGSFSTLEIQRTEQGDSAMYLCASSRGQGETQYFGPGTRLLVL.

This clone was seen a few times. J is TRBJ2-7 and V is TRBV10-3; 7 nucleotides line up with TRBD2. Losses at the gene ends were 0 bases for V and 2 bases for J; bases not matched to a gene: 1. Germline CDR1 ENHRY, CDR2 SYGVKD. CDR3 length: 14 amino acids. CDR3 sequence reads: CAISESLAAYEQYF. CDR3 bases: TGTGCCATCAGTGAGTCCCTAGCGGCCTACGAGCAGTACTTC.

This clone was counted between two and nine times. The rearrangement joins TRBV25-1 to TRBJ2-3, with 8 bases matching TRBD2. V shed 5 bases, J shed 0 bases, and the junction held 4 bases outside the gene matches. CDR1 and CDR2 from the germline V gene are MGHDK and SYGVNS. The CDR3 covers 15 residues. As DNA, the CDR3 is TGTGCCAGCAGTCTACTAGCGGATAGCACAGATACGCAGTATTTT. It encodes CASSLLADSTDTQYF.

V and J are TRBV13 and TRBJ1-5; TRBD1 aligns across 7 bases. Germline V gene data show CDR1 as PRHDT and CDR2 as FYEKMQ (reference sequence). The CDR3 length is 16 residues. V lost 0 bases to trimming and J lost 4 bases; unmatched junction nucleotides: 6. This CDR3 reads CASSLGPGQLNQPQHF. In nucleotides, the CDR3 is TGTGCCAGCAGCTTAGGACCGGGACAGTTAAATCAGCCCCAGCATTTT.

V usage is TRBV2 and J usage is TRBJ2-2, with 7 bases fitting TRBD1. In germline, CDR1 is SNHLY, CDR2 FYNNEI. The CDR3 has 16 residues. V lost 1 base, J lost 1 base, and 3 bases stayed unmatched. The CDR3 coding sequence is TGTGCCAGCAGTGAAGTTGGGACAGAGAACACCGGGGAGCTGTTTTTT. This gives the protein CASSEVGTENTGELFF.

The chain combines TRBV11-3 with TRBJ2-1; D is uncertain. This CDR3 is 15 amino acids long. CDR1 SGHNT and CDR2 YENEEA come from the germline V gene. The V end lost 0 bases, the J end lost 1 base, and 7 bases lay between the germline ends. This CDR3 reads CASSLEGASYNEQFF. In DNA, the CDR3 is TGTGCCAGCAGCTTAGAGGGCGCTTCCTACAATGAGCAGTTCTTC.

The chain is built from TRBV7-9 and TRBJ1-3, with TRBD1 matching over 7 bases. J was trimmed by 4 bases and V by 8 bases; bases with no gene match: 14. This CDR3 is 16 amino acids long. CDR1 is SEHNR, CDR2 FQNEAQ, per germline (reference sequence). The CDR3 DNA reads as TGTGCCAGCGCCGGCGGATTGACAGGGTACGGAAACACCATATATTTT. It yields the protein CASAGGLTGYGNTIYF.

This rearrangement joins TRBV7-9 to TRBJ1-4; D unresolved. The CDR3 is made up of 12 amino acids. Germline lookup yields CDR1 SEHNR and CDR2 FQNEAQ (reference sequence). Trimming took off 3 bases at V and 8 bases at J, with 7 bases between the two ends. The chain's CDR3 is CASSFGEEKLFF. The CDR3 DNA is TGTGCCAGCAGCTTCGGGGAGGAAAAACTGTTTTTT.

There are a few counts of this clone. The chain recombines TRBV7-8 with TRBJ2-5, with D possibly TRBD2 on 5 matching bases. V gave up 11 bases and J gave up 5 bases, with 15 bases separating them. The CDR3 has 12 amino acids. Germline CDR1 is SGHVS and CDR2 is FQNEAQ. The CDR3 bases are TGTGCCGGCGGGCCCCTCCCGGAGACCCAGTACTTC. This translates into CAGGPLPETQYF. Complete variable domain (other parts from reference TRBV7-8 and TRBJ2-5): GAGVSQSPRYKVAKRGQDVALRCDPISGHVSLFWYQQALGQGPEFLTYFQNEAQLDKSGLPSDRFFAERPEGSVSTLKIQRTQQEDSAVYLCAGGPLPETQYFGPGTRLLVL.

J is TRBJ2-7 and V is TRBV21-1; TRBD2 is taken as the D call from the table, unchecked against the DNA. TRBV21-1 is tagged as a pseudogene. The CDR3 loop spans 21 amino acids. The CDR3 nucleotides are TGTGCCAGCAGCAGACGGGTTGATCTACCTCAATTCCGGGGGGGGTCCCACGAGCAGTACTTC. Amino acid sequence: CASSRRVDLPQFRGGSHEQYF.

This clone showed up just once. The gene calls are TRBV18 and TRBJ2-1; D is possibly TRBD1 (5 bases). The germline V gene has CDR1 KGHSH and CDR2 LQKENI. Trimming took off 3 bases at V and 5 bases at J, with 26 bases between the two ends. The CDR3 runs to 19 residues. This CDR3 is CASSPTAGPAQHLNNEQFF. CDR3 nucleotide sequence: TGTGCCAGCTCACCGACTGCAGGGCCCGCACAACACTTAAACAATGAGCAGTTCTTC.

This clone was observed a few times. The chain uses TRBV30 and TRBJ2-2; D may be TRBD2 (6 bases). The CDR3 runs 14 residues. The germline gives CDR1 GTSNPN, CDR2 SVGIG (reference sequence). V gave up 0 bases and J gave up 8 bases, with 13 bases separating them. This CDR3 is CAWSVRLARGELFF. The CDR3 DNA follows: TGTGCCTGGAGTGTTCGGCTAGCGAGGGGGGAGCTGTTTTTT. The whole variable domain, filled in from reference TRBV30 and TRBJ2-2, reads SQTIHQWPATLVQPVGSPLSLECTVEGTSNPNLYWYRQAAGRGLQLLFYSVGIGQISSEVPQNLSASRPQDRQFILSSKKLLLSDSGFYLCAWSVRLARGELFFGEGSRLTVL.

This clone was observed a handful of times. The rearrangement uses TRBV6-5 and TRBJ2-5; D may be TRBD2 (6 bases). The ends were cut back, 7 bases at V and 5 bases at J, with 14 bases in the middle. Germline V CDR1 and CDR2: MNHEY, SVGAGI. The CDR3 is 13 amino acids. CDR3 sequence (DNA): TGTGCCAGCACGGGGGACCCCCCGGAGACCCAGTACTTC. It codes for CASTGDPPETQYF.

Comments on this clone: The same CDR3 arises from other DNA sequences in this sample as well. This rearrangement joins TRBV18 to TRBJ2-7, with a possible D match to TRBD2 (6 bases). Germline loops: CDR1 KGHSH, CDR2 LQKENI. The CDR3 length is 13 residues. The V end was cut by 3 bases, the J end by 7 bases, with 13 bases between. This chain's CDR3 is CASSPVGEDEQYF. Here the CDR3 DNA reads TGTGCCAGCTCACCGGTAGGGGAGGATGAGCAGTACTTC. Drawing the rest from reference TRBV18 and TRBJ2-7, the complete variable domain is NAGVMQNPRHLVRRRGQEARLRCSPMKGHSHVYWYRQLPEEGLKFMVYLQKENIIDESGMPKERFSAEFPKEGPSILRIQQVVRGDSAAYFCASSPVGEDEQYFGPGTRLTVT.

The V and J genes are TRBV9 and TRBJ1-5; D ambiguous. This CDR3 is 17 amino acids long. Germline V gene data show CDR1 as SGDLS and CDR2 as YYNGEE. Trimming removed 5 bases at V and 6 bases at J, with 24 bases between. CDR3 nucleotide sequence: TGTGCCAGCAGAGCTAACGTCATTGAGGGAGCGTCTCAGCCCCAGCATTTT. This codes for CASRANVIEGASQPQHF.

J is TRBJ1-2 and V is TRBV9; a weak D match, TRBD1 (5 bases). The CDR3 extends over 11 amino acids. Germline CDR1 reads SGDLS; CDR2 reads YYNGEE. Trimming shortened V by 8 bases and J by 8 bases, and 13 bases separated the two germline ends. The CDR3 DNA sequence: TGTGCCAGTCCGGGGGGACGGGGCTACACCTTC. This translates into CASPGGRGYTF. The whole variable domain, filled in from reference TRBV9 and TRBJ1-2, reads DSGVTQTPKHLITATGQRVTLRCSPRSGDLSVYWYQQSLDQGLQFLIQYYNGEERAKGNILERFSAQQFPDLHSELNLSSLELGDSALYFCASPGGRGYTFGSGTRLTVV.

This clone was counted a few times. The chain combines TRBV29-1 with TRBJ2-5; a weak D match, TRBD1 (5 bases). CDR1 is SQVTM and CDR2 is ANQGSEA in the germline V gene. Trimming removed 4 bases at V and 5 bases at J, with 14 bases between. The CDR3 sequence is 13 residues long. CDR3 nucleotide sequence: TGCAGCGTTGGGGGTCAGGGTTGGGAGACCCAGTACTTC. Residues: CSVGGQGWETQYF.

This clone showed up just a few times. The chain links TRBV9 to TRBJ2-1, with 8 bases identical to TRBD1. Looked up from germline, CDR1 is SGDLS and CDR2 is YYNGEE. The CDR3 has 15 amino acids. After removal of 3 bases from V and 0 bases from J, the junction contained 2 bases not matched to a gene. The CDR3 spells CASSADRGSYNEQFF. DNA of the CDR3: TGTGCCAGCAGCGCCGACAGGGGCTCCTACAATGAGCAGTTCTTC.

V gene TRBV5-1 combines with J gene TRBJ2-7; D is perhaps TRBD1 (6 bases). Germline V gives CDR1 SGHRS, CDR2 YFSETQ. CDR3 length equals 13 residues. V lost 0 bases, J lost 2 bases, and 6 bases lay in between. The CDR3 bases are TGCGCCAGCAGCTTGGACAGGGCCTACGAGCAGTACTTC. Translation gives CASSLDRAYEQYF.

This clone was recorded only once. The J gene is TRBJ1-2, the V gene TRBV5-4; D perhaps matches TRBD1 (5 bases). The CDR3 is 13 amino acids. Germline-derived CDR1 and CDR2 are SGHNT and YYREEE (reference sequence). Deletions cut 5 bases from V and 1 base from J, with 9 bases between. The DNA for the CDR3 is TGTGCCAGCAGACGTGACAGTAACTATGGCTACACCTTC. It encodes CASRRDSNYGYTF.

A few counts support this clone. V gene TRBV4-1 combines with J gene TRBJ2-1, with a weak D call TRBD2 (6 bases). This CDR3 comprises 19 residues. V lost 4 bases to trimming and J lost 0 bases, with 22 bases between them. Germline CDR1 reads MGHRA; CDR2 reads YSYEKL. The CDR3 is CASSRTLAPARSSYNEQFF. The CDR3 nucleotides are TGCGCCAGCAGCCGCACACTAGCCCCGGCCCGAAGCTCCTACAATGAGCAGTTCTTC.